Below are 23 T cell receptor beta chains sequenced from a single sample in a study of blood T cell repertoires in COVID-19. Some clones are missing from TCRdb's copy, which holds only in-frame ones; the method was immunoSEQ multiplex PCR. The table records about 190,000 clones, around 80% of them present only once. The specimen was peripheral blood. Source of these receptors: an elderly woman with active or convalescent COVID-19.

The chain is built from TRBV7-9 and TRBJ1-1; D perhaps matches TRBD1 (6 bases). V was pared by 3 bases and J by 7 bases, with 12 bases between. The CDR3 has 13 amino acids. Per the germline V gene, CDR1 is SEHNR and CDR2 is FQNEAQ (reference sequence). The CDR3 protein is CASSFGGPYEAFF. CDR3 in DNA: TGTGCCAGCAGCTTCGGGGGGCCCTATGAAGCTTTCTTT. The full variable domain, rest sourced from reference TRBV7-9 and TRBJ1-1, is DTGVSQNPRHKITKRGQNVTFRCDPISEHNRLYWYRQTLGQGPEFLTYFQNEAQLEKSRLLSDRFSAERPKGSFSTLEIQRTEQGDSAMYLCASSFGGPYEAFFGQGTRLTVV.

The chain employs TRBV29-1 and TRBJ1-5; D is unresolved. Trimming left V 6 bases short and J 5 bases short, with 14 bases between. The CDR3 runs 13 residues. The germline V gene has CDR1 SQVTM and CDR2 ANQGSEA. CDR3 DNA: TGCAGCGTCGTCCAGAGCGGGGATCAGCCCCAGCATTTT. It is translated as CSVVQSGDQPQHF.

V gene TRBV5-1 combines with J gene TRBJ2-2; unclear D gene. This CDR3 is built from 14 residues. Trimming left V 0 bases short and J 5 bases short, with 8 bases between. Looked up from germline, CDR1 is SGHRS and CDR2 is YFSETQ. DNA of the CDR3: TGCGCCAGCAGCTTGGAATACGGGACCGGGGAGCTGTTTTTT. Protein product: CASSLEYGTGELFF.

This clone was detected a few times. The gene calls are TRBV5-5 and TRBJ1-4; possible D gene TRBD1, 5 bases. Germline V gene lookup returns CDR1 SGHKS and CDR2 YYEKEE (reference sequence). Trimming removed 2 bases at V and 7 bases at J, with 15 bases between. This CDR3 is built from 15 residues. The CDR3 DNA is TGTGCCAGCAGCTTTGGGGGGATCCCAAGTGAAAAACTGTTTTTT. As protein: CASSFGGIPSEKLFF. The whole variable domain, remainder taken from reference TRBV5-5 and TRBJ1-4, is DAGVTQSPTHLIKTRGQQVTLRCSPISGHKSVSWYQQVLGQGPQFIFQYYEKEERGRGNFPDRFSARQFPNYSSELNVNALLLGDSALYLCASSFGGIPSEKLFFGSGTQLSVL.

This chain connects TRBV28 to TRBJ1-2, with no clear D. Germline-derived CDR1 and CDR2 are MDHEN and SYDVKM. V lost 3 bases to trimming and J lost 8 bases, with 13 bases between them. The CDR3 contains 13 residues. CDR3 residues: CASSLRAPRGYTF. The CDR3 bases are TGTGCCAGCAGTTTGAGAGCCCCTAGGGGCTACACCTTC.

V gene TRBV5-6 combines with J gene TRBJ1-5; D is possibly TRBD1 (6 bases). V was shortened by 0 bases and J by 3 bases, with 7 bases between the two germline ends. The germline V gene encodes CDR1 SGHDT and CDR2 YYEEEE. The CDR3 sequence is 14 residues long. The CDR3 loop is CASSLGQVNQPQHF. CDR3 bases: TGTGCCAGCAGCTTGGGACAGGTCAATCAGCCCCAGCATTTT. The variable domain in full, with the rest retrieved from reference TRBV5-6 and TRBJ1-5, is DAGVTQSPTHLIKTRGQQVTLRCSPKSGHDTVSWYQQALGQGPQFIFQYYEEEERQRGNFPDRFSGHQFPNYSSELNVNALLLGDSALYLCASSLGQVNQPQHFGDGTRLSIL.

About this clone: Other DNA sequences from this sample encode an identical CDR3 as well. V gene TRBV29-1 combines with J gene TRBJ2-7; D possibly corresponds to TRBD1 (6 bases). The CDR3 sequence is 13 residues long. The V end lost 1 base, the J end lost 2 bases, and 9 bases lay between the germline ends. CDR1 is SQVTM, CDR2 ANQGSEA, per germline. CDR3 nucleotides: TGCAGCGTTGAAGGGCAGGGGACCTACGAGCAGTACTTC. Its protein product is CSVEGQGTYEQYF.

In nucleotides, the CDR3 is TGTGCCAGTACGACAATCTACGGCGGCGGGAGCGGGAATGGCTACACCTTC. Translation gives CASTTIYGGGSGNGYTF. The rearrangement joins TRBV19 to TRBJ1-2; D is ambiguous. Germline CDR1 reads LNHDA; CDR2 reads SQIVND (reference sequence). Between the trimmed V and J ends, which lost 7 bases and 6 bases, there was a span of 27 bases. The CDR3 covers 17 residues.

The chain recombines TRBV9 with TRBJ2-2; D possibly corresponds to TRBD2 (5 bases). From germline, CDR1 is SGDLS and CDR2 YYNGEE. The CDR3 length is 16 residues. The germline V and J ends were trimmed by 0 bases and 3 bases, with 12 bases remaining between them. The CDR3 nucleotides are TGTGCCAGCAGCGTAGCGCCCCACGGGGACACCGGGGAGCTGTTTTTT. Encoded protein: CASSVAPHGDTGELFF.

Only a few counts were recorded for this clone. The rearrangement links TRBV28 to TRBJ1-1; 7 bases fit TRBD1. This CDR3 spans 14 amino acids. Germline-derived CDR1 and CDR2 are MDHEN and SYDVKM. The V segment lost 6 bases and the J segment 5 bases; nucleotides outside the gene matches: 9. Here the CDR3 reads CASRGRGLGTEAFF. The DNA of the CDR3 is TGTGCCAGCAGGGGAAGGGGGCTTGGGACTGAAGCTTTCTTT.

In this sample, this clone turned up a few times. The V gene is TRBV7-9, the J gene TRBJ2-2; 9 bases are a match to TRBD1. The CDR3 loop spans 16 amino acids. Germline lookup yields CDR1 SEHNR and CDR2 FQNEAQ (reference sequence). V shed 5 bases, J shed 6 bases, and the junction held 10 bases outside the gene matches. The CDR3 DNA sequence: TGTGCCAGCAGCGCGGACCGGGACAGGGAAGCCGGGGAGCTGTTTTTT. Amino acid sequence: CASSADRDREAGELFF.

The CDR3 DNA reads as TGTGCCAGCACCCTTGCAGGGGGCGATGCTTTCTTT. This codes for CASTLAGGDAFF. The J gene is TRBJ1-1, the V gene TRBV3-1 (or the pseudogene TRBV3-2); 8 positions agree with TRBD1. CDR1 is LGHDT and CDR2 is YNNKEL in the germline V gene (reference sequence). The junction had 9 bases not matched to a gene; V was cut back by 7 bases and J by 11 bases. The CDR3 has 12 amino acids.

This clone was picked up a small number of times. V is TRBV7-8 and J is TRBJ1-5; 10 nucleotides align to TRBD1. The CDR3 extends over 15 amino acids. The junction had 2 bases not matched to a gene; V was cut back by 4 bases and J by 2 bases. Germline CDR1 SGHVS, CDR2 FQNEAQ. CDR3 protein: CASSYGTGGNQPQHF. In DNA, the CDR3 is TGTGCCAGCAGCTACGGGACAGGGGGCAATCAGCCCCAGCATTTT.

V gene TRBV4-1 combines with J gene TRBJ2-2; 10 bases align to TRBD2. CDR1 is MGHRA and CDR2 is YSYEKL in the germline V gene. The junction had 6 bases not matched to a gene; V was cut back by 4 bases and J by 4 bases. The CDR3 is made up of 16 amino acids. As DNA, the CDR3 is TGCGCCAGCAGCCGAACTAGCGGGGTGAGCACCGGGGAGCTGTTTTTT. Protein product: CASSRTSGVSTGELFF.

The chain has TRBV6-5 and TRBJ1-4; TRBD1 aligns across 10 bases. CDR3 length: 13 amino acids. CDR1 MNHEY and CDR2 SVGAGI come from the germline V gene. V lost 7 bases, J lost 7 bases, and 3 bases stayed unmatched. CDR3 nucleotides: TGTGCCAGCACGGACAGGGGGGGTGAAAAACTGTTTTTT. Encoded protein: CASTDRGGEKLFF.

The chain couples TRBV27 to TRBJ1-2; D ambiguous. CDR1 is MNHEY, CDR2 SMNVEV, per germline (reference sequence). There are 15 residues in the CDR3. Trimming shortened V by 4 bases and J by 3 bases, and 15 bases separated the two germline ends. CDR3 bases: TGTGCCAGCAGTTCCACCATGTTCGGTTACTATGGCTACACCTTC. This translates into CASSSTMFGYYGYTF.

The chain has TRBV19 and TRBJ1-2; 8 nucleotides line up with TRBD1. The germline CDR1 and CDR2 sequences are LNHDA and SQIVND (reference sequence). With 3 bases clipped from V and 5 bases from J, the junction kept 11 bases outside the gene matches. This CDR3 comprises 16 residues. CDR3 residues: CASSMGPDRVVYGYTF. As DNA, the CDR3 is TGTGCCAGTAGTATGGGTCCGGACAGGGTCGTATATGGCTACACCTTC.

The V and J genes are TRBV2 and TRBJ1-1; a weak D match, TRBD1 (6 bases). This CDR3 contains 15 residues. The V end was cut by 8 bases, the J end by 0 bases, with 16 bases between. Germline loops: CDR1 SNHLY, CDR2 FYNNEI. The CDR3 region is CASGQSPLMNTEAFF. The CDR3 coding sequence is TGTGCCAGCGGACAGTCCCCCCTCATGAACACTGAAGCTTTCTTT.

The table lists this clone with a few counts. The chain employs TRBV28 and TRBJ2-5, with a tentative D call TRBD1 (5 bases). Germline V lookup: CDR1 MDHEN, CDR2 SYDVKM. This CDR3 is built from 14 residues. Trimming took off 6 bases at V and 5 bases at J, with 16 bases between the two ends. As DNA, the CDR3 is TGTGCCAGCAGACTATCAGGGAACTGGGAGACCCAGTACTTC. Its translation: CASRLSGNWETQYF.

The chain carries TRBV5-1 and TRBJ1-5; D is perhaps TRBD1 (5 bases). Trimming cost V 0 bases and J 9 bases, with 13 bases left between them. CDR1 is SGHRS and CDR2 is YFSETQ in the germline V gene. The CDR3 extends over 14 amino acids. The CDR3 loop is CASSLGTPFGPQHF. The CDR3 coding sequence is TGCGCCAGCAGCTTGGGGACACCCTTTGGGCCCCAGCATTTT.

J is TRBJ1-2 and V is TRBV7-2; D is possibly TRBD1 (6 bases). CDR1 and CDR2 from the germline V gene are SGHTA and FQGNSA. CDR3 length equals 15 residues. Trimming stripped 4 bases from V and 8 bases from J, with 20 bases between. CDR3 in DNA: TGTGCCAGCAGCTCGGGGCTGGGAGGGGGGCACGGCTACACCTTC. Translating it yields CASSSGLGGGHGYTF. The whole variable domain, filled in from reference TRBV7-2 and TRBJ1-2, reads GAGVSQSPSNKVTEKGKDVELRCDPISGHTALYWYRQSLGQGLEFLIYFQGNSAPDKSGLPSDRFSAERTGGSVSTLTIQRTQQEDSAVYLCASSSGLGGGHGYTFGSGTRLTVV.

The chain carries TRBV6-5 and TRBJ2-7, with TRBD2 as a possible D gene (5 bases). Trimming shortened V by 5 bases and J by 7 bases, and 21 bases separated the two germline ends. Germline CDR1 and CDR2: MNHEY and SVGAGI. CDR3 length: 15 residues. The CDR3 protein is CASSQTKVGSREQYF. The CDR3 DNA follows: TGTGCCAGCAGTCAGACTAAGGTTGGGTCACGGGAGCAGTACTTC.

The chain carries TRBV19 and TRBJ2-7, with D possibly matching TRBD2 (5 bases). The V gene's germline CDR1 is LNHDA and CDR2 SQIVND (reference sequence). CDR3 length equals 13 residues. The germline V and J ends were trimmed by 5 bases and 5 bases, with 13 bases remaining between them. The CDR3 loop is CASSQIGINEQYF. CDR3 in DNA: TGTGCCAGTAGTCAAATCGGGATCAACGAGCAGTACTTC.